Below are 22 T cell receptor beta chains sequenced from a single sample in a study of T cell responses to AZD1222 COVID-19 vaccine. Clones were read by immunoSEQ multiplex PCR, and TCRdb kept only the in-frame ones, dropping some. Among some 180,000 clones listed, 90% to 95% were seen once. Sequenced here: peripheral blood, sampled 28 days after the second dose of the MenACWY control vaccine. The receptors were gathered from an adult who received the MenACWY meningococcal vaccine as a control.

On this clone itself: Other nucleotide sequences in the sample specify the same CDR3. The chain is built from TRBV5-1 and TRBJ1-2, with TRBD1 matching 9 bases. CDR3 length: 14 residues. Germline lookup yields CDR1 SGHRS and CDR2 YFSETQ. With V trimmed by 0 bases and J by 8 bases, 5 bases remained unmatched. For the CDR3, the DNA is TGCGCCAGCAGCTTGGCGGGACAGGGAGAGGGCTACACCTTC. Amino acids: CASSLAGQGEGYTF.

The J gene is TRBJ1-2, the V gene TRBV5-6; 8 nucleotides align to TRBD1. The CDR3 consists of 17 residues. The V segment lost 3 bases and the J segment 2 bases; nucleotides outside the gene matches: 12. Germline CDR1 reads SGHDT; CDR2 reads YYEEEE. CDR3 protein: CASSWSGQGFRNYGYTF. The CDR3 DNA is TGTGCCAGCAGCTGGTCCGGACAGGGTTTTCGGAACTATGGCTACACCTTC.

This chain links TRBV9 with TRBJ1-2; no definite D call. This CDR3 comprises 15 residues. Trimming removed 0 bases from V and 3 bases from J, with 12 bases in between. Germline V lookup: CDR1 SGDLS, CDR2 YYNGEE. CDR3 coding DNA: TGTGCCAGCAGCGTAGCTGGTATTAGTGACTATGGCTACACCTTC. Amino acids: CASSVAGISDYGYTF. The full variable domain, completed using reference TRBV9 and TRBJ1-2, is DSGVTQTPKHLITATGQRVTLRCSPRSGDLSVYWYQQSLDQGLQFLIQYYNGEERAKGNILERFSAQQFPDLHSELNLSSLELGDSALYFCASSVAGISDYGYTFGSGTRLTVV.

The chain recombines TRBV19 with TRBJ1-6, with D possibly being TRBD1 (5 bases). Germline CDR1 LNHDA, CDR2 SQIVND (reference sequence). Between the trimmed V and J ends, which lost 6 bases and 0 bases, there was a span of 12 bases. This CDR3 has 16 amino acids. This CDR3 reads CASRSSGISYNSPLHF. In DNA, the CDR3 is TGTGCCAGTAGATCTTCAGGGATCTCCTATAATTCACCCCTCCACTTT.

This rearrangement joins TRBV5-4 to TRBJ2-1; 7 bases line up with TRBD2. The CDR3 length is 15 residues. The V gene end was trimmed by 4 bases and the J gene end by 10 bases; junction bases not matched to a gene: 14. Germline V gives CDR1 SGHNT, CDR2 YYREEE (reference sequence). CDR3 DNA sequence: TGTGCCAGCAGCCTCCCGGGACTACAGGCCGACGAGCAGTTCTTC. Protein sequence: CASSLPGLQADEQFF.

CDR3 DNA sequence: TGTGCCATCAGCCTGGACGGCTCCAATCAGCCCCAGCATTTT. Residues: CAISLDGSNQPQHF. The gene calls are TRBV10-3 and TRBJ1-5; unclear D gene. Germline V gives CDR1 ENHRY, CDR2 SYGVKD. Trimming removed 6 bases at V and 3 bases at J, with 12 bases between. CDR3 length equals 14 residues.

This chain joins TRBV6-2 or TRBV6-3 and TRBJ1-1; the match to TRBD1 covers 8 bases. From germline, CDR1 is MNHEY and CDR2 SVGEGT. V trimming: 4 bases; J trimming: 0 bases; junction bases outside the gene matches: 4. The CDR3 sequence is 15 residues long. The CDR3 is CASSWVDRVNTEAFF. In nucleotides, the CDR3 is TGTGCCAGCAGTTGGGTGGACAGGGTGAACACTGAAGCTTTCTTT.

V and J are TRBV5-1 and TRBJ1-4; perhaps TRBD1 as D (5 bases). Per the germline V gene, CDR1 is SGHRS and CDR2 is YFSETQ. Trimming took 1 base from V and 5 from J, leaving 12 bases between them. This CDR3 spans 15 amino acids. CDR3 coding DNA: TGCGCCAGCAGCTTGTCCAGGGTACCCAATGAAAAACTGTTTTTT. This gives the protein CASSLSRVPNEKLFF.

The chain joins TRBV28 to TRBJ2-7; TRBD1 agrees at 9 bases. This CDR3 contains 14 residues. From germline, CDR1 is MDHEN and CDR2 SYDVKM. V gave up 3 bases and J gave up 7 bases; unmatched junction bases: 7. The CDR3 spells CASSFLGQGVEQYF. The CDR3 nucleotides are TGTGCCAGCAGTTTCCTGGGACAGGGCGTAGAGCAGTACTTC. Looking up the rest from reference TRBV28 and TRBJ2-7 gives the full variable domain: DVKVTQSSRYLVKRTGEKVFLECVQDMDHENMFWYRQDPGLGLRLIYFSYDVKMKEKGDIPEGYSVSREKKERFSLILESASTNQTSMYLCASSFLGQGVEQYFGPGTRLTVT.

The rearrangement uses TRBV5-1 and TRBJ1-2; TRBD1 aligns across 8 bases. The V and J ends lost 5 bases and 1 base, in that order; junction bases with no gene match: 7. The CDR3 consists of 15 residues. Germline assignment: CDR1 SGHRS and CDR2 YFSETQ. The CDR3 nucleotides read TGCGCCAGCAGTTGGGGACAGGCCGATAACTATGGCTACACCTTC. It specifies CASSWGQADNYGYTF.

V is TRBV3-1 (or the pseudogene TRBV3-2) and J is TRBJ1-1; a possible D gene is TRBD1 (6 bases). This CDR3 has 15 residues. V lost 4 bases, J lost 6 bases, and 18 bases lay in between. In germline, CDR1 is LGHDT, CDR2 YNNKEL (reference sequence). The DNA of the CDR3 is TGTGCCAGCAGCCCGAGGGGGGGCGGGAGGCCTGAAGCTTTCTTT. Translation: CASSPRGGGRPEAFF.

This rearrangement joins TRBV19 to TRBJ2-2; D is tentatively TRBD1 or TRBD2 (5 bases each). V was cut by 2 bases and J by 6 bases, with 10 bases left in between. Germline loops: CDR1 LNHDA, CDR2 SQIVND (reference sequence). The CDR3 loop spans 14 amino acids. CDR3 in amino acids: CASSIRGVAGELFF. CDR3 nucleotide sequence: TGTGCCAGTAGTATAAGAGGGGTCGCCGGGGAGCTGTTTTTT.

This chain links TRBV12-3 or TRBV12-4 with TRBJ1-2; no definite D call. The V end lost 5 bases, the J end lost 5 bases, and 12 bases lay between the germline ends. The CDR3 extends over 13 amino acids. The DNA for the CDR3 is TGTGCCAGCAGTCAAACGGCAGCTTATGGCTACACCTTC. This sequence encodes CASSQTAAYGYTF.

This sequence joins TRBV7-8 and TRBJ2-1, with D unclear. The CDR3 extends over 15 amino acids. Trimming removed 3 bases at V and 8 bases at J, with 17 bases between. In germline, CDR1 is SGHVS, CDR2 FQNEAQ. CDR3 loop: CASSFYQNLPDEQFF. The CDR3 DNA sequence: TGTGCCAGCAGCTTTTACCAAAATCTTCCCGATGAGCAGTTCTTC.

The chain has TRBV27 and TRBJ1-1, with TRBD1 matching 7 bases. The CDR3 has 13 residues. Germline CDR1 and CDR2: MNHEY and SMNVEV (reference sequence). V was pared by 8 bases and J by 4 bases, with 7 bases of the junction left unmatched. The CDR3 sequence: CASGWDSGTEAFF. The CDR3 coding sequence is TGTGCCAGCGGGTGGGACAGTGGCACTGAAGCTTTCTTT.

This clone turned up a few times. The genes are TRBV7-9 and TRBJ2-1; either TRBD1 or TRBD2 may fit D (5 bases each). The CDR3 has 13 residues. Germline loops: CDR1 SEHNR, CDR2 FQNEAQ (reference sequence). V dropped 5 bases and J dropped 8 bases, with 13 bases sitting between them. CDR3 residues: CASSPGRGHEQFF. Written as DNA, the CDR3 is TGTGCCAGCAGCCCGGGCCGGGGCCATGAGCAGTTCTTC. Together with reference TRBV7-9 and TRBJ2-1, the CDR3 gives the full variable domain: DTGVSQNPRHKITKRGQNVTFRCDPISEHNRLYWYRQTLGQGPEFLTYFQNEAQLEKSRLLSDRFSAERPKGSFSTLEIQRTEQGDSAMYLCASSPGRGHEQFFGPGTRLTVL.

This chain uses TRBV4-3 with TRBJ1-6; D unresolved. Between the trimmed V and J ends, which lost 2 bases and 0 bases, there was a span of 8 bases. The CDR3 loop spans 16 amino acids. Germline V CDR1 and CDR2: LGHNA, YSLEER. CDR3 residues: CASSQLRSSYNSPLHF. DNA of the CDR3: TGCGCCAGCAGCCAACTAAGGAGCTCCTATAATTCACCCCTCCACTTT.

This clone was counted a single time. V gene TRBV29-1 combines with J gene TRBJ1-1; the match to TRBD1 covers 7 bases. The V segment lost 7 bases and the J segment 4 bases; nucleotides outside the gene matches: 6. CDR1 is SQVTM, CDR2 ANQGSEA, per germline. This CDR3 is 12 amino acids long. CDR3 bases: TGCAGCGCCTCCAGGACAGGCACTGAAGCTTTCTTT. It encodes CSASRTGTEAFF.

The chain couples TRBV2 to TRBJ1-3; weak D call: TRBD1 (6 bases). CDR3 length: 14 amino acids. Germline values: CDR1 SNHLY, CDR2 FYNNEI. The V gene lost 8 bases and the J gene lost 4 bases, with 15 bases spanning the gap. CDR3 DNA: TGTGCCAGCTCGGAACAGGGAGCCGGAAACACCATATATTTT. It codes for CASSEQGAGNTIYF.

The rearrangement joins TRBV2 to TRBJ2-5; maybe TRBD2 (6 bases). V lost 8 bases and J lost 4, with 14 bases in between. The CDR3 has 13 amino acids. Looked up from germline, CDR1 is SNHLY and CDR2 is FYNNEI. The CDR3 loop reads CASSGRQAETQYF. The CDR3 DNA reads as TGTGCCAGCTCGGGGAGGCAGGCAGAGACCCAGTACTTC.

The rearrangement links TRBV4-3 to TRBJ1-3; D might be TRBD1 (6 bases). Germline loops: CDR1 LGHNA, CDR2 YSLEER. V lost 3 bases to trimming and J lost 2 bases, with 11 bases between them. The CDR3 spans 15 residues. DNA of the CDR3: TGCGCCAGCAGCCAGGTACAGGGAACTGGAAACACCATATATTTT. Translated, it gives CASSQVQGTGNTIYF.

The CDR3 sequence: CASSSGDTQYF. The CDR3 DNA reads as TGTGCCAGCAGCTCTGGGGATACGCAGTATTTT. The chain combines TRBV6-2 or TRBV6-3 with TRBJ2-3; D not certain. Germline V gives CDR1 MNHEY, CDR2 SVGEGT. The V end lost 6 bases, the J end lost 6 bases, and 7 bases lay between the germline ends. The CDR3 runs to 11 residues.